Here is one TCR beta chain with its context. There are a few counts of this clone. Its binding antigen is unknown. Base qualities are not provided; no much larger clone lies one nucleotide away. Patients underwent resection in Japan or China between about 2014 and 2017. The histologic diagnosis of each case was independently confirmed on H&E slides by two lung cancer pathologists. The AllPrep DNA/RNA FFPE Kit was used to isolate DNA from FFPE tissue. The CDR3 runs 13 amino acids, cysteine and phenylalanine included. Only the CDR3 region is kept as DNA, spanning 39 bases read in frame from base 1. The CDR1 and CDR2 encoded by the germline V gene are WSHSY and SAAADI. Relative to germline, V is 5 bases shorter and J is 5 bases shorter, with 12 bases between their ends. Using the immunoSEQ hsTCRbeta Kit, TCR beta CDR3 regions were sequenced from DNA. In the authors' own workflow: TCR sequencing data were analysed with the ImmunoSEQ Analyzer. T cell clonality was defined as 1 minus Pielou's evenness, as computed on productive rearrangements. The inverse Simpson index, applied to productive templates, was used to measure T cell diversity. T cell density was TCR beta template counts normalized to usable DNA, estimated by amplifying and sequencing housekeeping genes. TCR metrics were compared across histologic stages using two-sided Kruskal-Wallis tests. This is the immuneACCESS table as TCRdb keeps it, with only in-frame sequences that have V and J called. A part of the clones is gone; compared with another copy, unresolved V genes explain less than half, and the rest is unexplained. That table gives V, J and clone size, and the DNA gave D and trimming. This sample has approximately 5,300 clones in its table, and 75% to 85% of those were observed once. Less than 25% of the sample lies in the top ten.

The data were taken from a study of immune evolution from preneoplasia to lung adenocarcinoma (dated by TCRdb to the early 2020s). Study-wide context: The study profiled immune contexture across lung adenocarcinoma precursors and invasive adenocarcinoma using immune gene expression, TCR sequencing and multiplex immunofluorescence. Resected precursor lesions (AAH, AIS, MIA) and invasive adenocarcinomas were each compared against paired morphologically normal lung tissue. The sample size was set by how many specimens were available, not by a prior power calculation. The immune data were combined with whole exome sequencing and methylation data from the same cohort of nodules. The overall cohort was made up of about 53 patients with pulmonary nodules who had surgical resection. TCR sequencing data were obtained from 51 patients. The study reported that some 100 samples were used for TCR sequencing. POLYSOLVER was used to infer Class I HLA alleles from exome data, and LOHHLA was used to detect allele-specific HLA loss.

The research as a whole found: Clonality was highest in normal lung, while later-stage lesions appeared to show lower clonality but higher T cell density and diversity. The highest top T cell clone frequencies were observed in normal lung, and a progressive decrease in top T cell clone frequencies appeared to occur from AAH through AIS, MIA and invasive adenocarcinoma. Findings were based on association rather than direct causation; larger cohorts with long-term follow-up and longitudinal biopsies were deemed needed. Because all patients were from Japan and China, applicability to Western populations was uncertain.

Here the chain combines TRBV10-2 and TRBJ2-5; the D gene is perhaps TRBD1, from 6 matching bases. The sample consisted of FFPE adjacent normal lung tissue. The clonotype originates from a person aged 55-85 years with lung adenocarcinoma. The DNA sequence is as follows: TGCGCCAGCAGTCAAACAGGGTTGGAGACCCAGTACTTC. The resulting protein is CASSQTGLETQYF.